The sequence of this T cell receptor (beta chain) was determined in a study of T cell responses to AZD1222 COVID-19 vaccine. Trimming left V 5 bases short and J 2 bases short, with 15 bases between. The CDR3 consists of 15 residues. Germline V gene lookup returns CDR1 SGHVS and CDR2 FQNEAQ. Study-wide findings and caveats: White British donors predominated, females outnumbered males, and clonal diversity was possibly underestimated.

Points on this clone: Its antigen is not known.

Assay used: immunoSEQ multiplex PCR; TCRdb lists only in-frame clones, some missing. The profile shows more than 100,000 clones, 85% to 90% of them singletons. The chain has TRBV7-8 and TRBJ1-2; D unresolved. The sequencing used peripheral blood, collected on day 0 of AZD1222 vaccination. This TCR was sampled from an adult in good health. CDR3 DNA: TGTGCCAGCAGCCGAGACCGAACACGCAACTATGGCTACACCTTC. Protein sequence: CASSRDRTRNYGYTF.